Sequencing of this TCR beta chain was carried out in a study of response to subunit inactivated influenza vaccine. TCRdb reprocessed the RT-PCR reads via MiXCR and lists one record per CDR3 protein. The sample includes about 520,000 distinct CDR3 sequences, 11% of them seen just once. The CDR3 extends over 15 amino acids. CDR1 and CDR2 from the germline V gene are DFQATT and SNEGSKA (reference sequence). Deletions cut 1 base from V and 0 bases from J, with 10 bases between. The source material was PBMCs from blood, sampled roughly 46 days after vaccination. This clonotype was obtained from a man in his forties or fifties who received an inactivated influenza vaccine. V and J are TRBV20-1 and TRBJ1-5; a possible D gene is TRBD1 (5 bases). The CDR3 DNA is TGCAGTGCTAGAGCCCCAGGGTATAGCAATCAGCCCCAGCATTTT. The encoded protein is CSARAPGYSNQPQHF.